A single sample gave rise to the 27 T cell receptor beta chains below, sequenced in a study of T-cell reconstitution after alpha-beta-depleted transplantation in children (dated by TCRdb to the mid-2010s). Per the publication, the treatment or condition label means: allogeneic hematopoietic cell transplantation with graft depleted of TCRalphabeta T cells and CD19 B cells. Receptor amplification or capture employed PCR. Sequencing was performed on an Illumina HiSeq 2500. TCR libraries were prepared with molecular barcoding, using unique molecular identifiers to normalize TCRbeta repertoire quantification. Using fastp trimming at Q25 and MiXCR clonotype assembly, TCRdb reanalyzed the public sequencing data and kept in-frame beta chains. Rows with one shared CDR3 protein collapse into an entry with the most common genes and DNA. For this sample there are about 150,000 distinct CDR3 sequences; about 9% appear just once. The ten largest account for approximately 18% of the sample.

This specimen was PBMCs, mostly from graft donor cells, taken 180 days after TCRalphabeta/CD19-depleted stem cell transplant. The origin of the receptors is a female patient aged 2 to 10 who had a stem cell transplant for congenital amegakaryocytic thrombocytopenia, so the T cells may come from the graft donor.

This clonotype occurred many times. The chain uses TRBV20-1 and TRBJ2-5; 10 bases are a match to TRBD2. The length of the CDR3 is 14 residues. Germline V gene lookup returns CDR1 DFQATT and CDR2 SNEGSKA (reference sequence). Unmatched junction bases numbered 6, after V lost 5 bases and J lost 3 bases. This chain's CDR3 is CSADSGRGKETQYF. The CDR3 DNA reads as TGCAGTGCTGACAGCGGGAGGGGAAAAGAGACCCAGTACTTC.

This clonotype has ten or more counts. This chain joins TRBV7-2 and TRBJ2-7; TRBD1 matches 9 bases. The junction had 5 bases not matched to a gene; V was cut back by 5 bases and J by 3 bases. The V gene's germline CDR1 is SGHTA and CDR2 FQGNSA. The CDR3 loop spans 14 amino acids. The CDR3 DNA reads TGTGCCAGCAGCCCAAGGACAGGGGTCTACGAGCAGTACTTC. The encoded protein is CASSPRTGVYEQYF.

This clonotype was counted at least ten times. This chain joins TRBV28 and TRBJ2-1, with D unclear. This CDR3 spans 14 amino acids. Germline V CDR1 and CDR2: MDHEN, SYDVKM. Trimming shortened V by 5 bases and J by 2 bases, and 10 bases separated the two germline ends. Here the CDR3 reads CASSGPLAYNEQFF. The CDR3 coding sequence is TGTGCCAGCAGTGGCCCCCTGGCCTACAATGAGCAGTTCTTC. Complete variable domain (other parts from reference TRBV28 and TRBJ2-1): DVKVTQSSRYLVKRTGEKVFLECVQDMDHENMFWYRQDPGLGLRLIYFSYDVKMKEKGDIPEGYSVSREKKERFSLILESASTNQTSMYLCASSGPLAYNEQFFGPGTRLTVL.

In its sample, this clonotype was seen many times. The rearrangement uses TRBV24-1 and TRBJ2-1; unclear D gene. The CDR3 contains 13 residues. Trimming removed 2 bases from V and 8 bases from J, with 9 bases in between. From germline, CDR1 is KGHDR and CDR2 SFDVKD. CDR3 amino acids: CATSDSHMHEQFF. Written as DNA, the CDR3 is TGTGCCACCAGTGATTCGCACATGCATGAGCAGTTCTTC.

This clonotype came up many times. The gene calls are TRBV18 and TRBJ2-3; D is uncertain. The CDR3 runs 12 residues. Germline CDR1 and CDR2: KGHSH and LQKENI. V was cut by 0 bases and J by 7 bases, with 5 bases left in between. The CDR3 sequence: CASSPPGYTQYF. CDR3 coding DNA: TGTGCCAGCTCACCACCCGGTTATACGCAGTATTTT.

This clonotype was counted at least ten times. V usage is TRBV4-1 and J usage is TRBJ2-2, with 8 bases aligning to TRBD2. The CDR3 sequence is 16 residues long. Losses at the gene ends were 3 bases for V and 4 bases for J; bases not matched to a gene: 7. Germline V gene lookup returns CDR1 MGHRA and CDR2 YSYEKL. CDR3 residues: CASSHKRGSPTGELFF. The CDR3, as DNA: TGCGCCAGCAGCCACAAGCGGGGGTCCCCCACCGGGGAGCTGTTTTTT.

The chain employs TRBV6-2 or TRBV6-3 and TRBJ1-4; 7 bases match TRBD1. The CDR3 is made up of 13 amino acids. Germline V gene data show CDR1 as MNHEY and CDR2 as SVGEGT. V dropped 7 bases and J dropped 10; count of bases not matched to a gene: 9. The CDR3: CASNRGSHAKLFF. The CDR3 DNA is TGTGCCAGCAACAGGGGAAGTCATGCAAAACTGTTTTTT.

In this sample, this clonotype turned up many times. The J gene is TRBJ2-3, the V gene TRBV28, with 7 bases matching TRBD1. Germline V gene data show CDR1 as MDHEN and CDR2 as SYDVKM. The CDR3 covers 16 residues. V gave up 2 bases and J gave up 1 base; unmatched junction bases: 6. In DNA, the CDR3 is TGTGCCAGCAGTTTAGGATTTACAGGGGGCACAGATACGCAGTATTTT. Its translation: CASSLGFTGGTDTQYF.

This clonotype was counted ten times or more. The chain combines TRBV27 with TRBJ2-7, with D perhaps matching TRBD1 (6 bases). Trimming removed 5 bases from V and 2 bases from J, with 13 bases in between. Germline V gives CDR1 MNHEY, CDR2 SMNVEV (reference sequence). The CDR3 sequence is 14 residues long. CDR3 amino acids: CASSLKQGTYEQYF. The CDR3 nucleotides are TGTGCCAGCAGTCTCAAACAGGGAACCTACGAGCAGTACTTC.

This clonotype was seen ten or more times. The V and J genes are TRBV5-1 and TRBJ2-7; D could derive from TRBD1 or TRBD2 (6 bases each). V gave up 4 bases and J gave up 4 bases, with 18 bases separating them. The CDR3 sequence is 15 residues long. Germline CDR1 SGHRS, CDR2 YFSETQ. The CDR3 region is CASSAGSRGPYEQYF. The CDR3 coding sequence is TGCGCCAGCAGCGCCGGGAGCAGGGGTCCTTACGAGCAGTACTTC.

This clonotype was recorded at least ten times. The V and J genes are TRBV29-1 and TRBJ1-1; D is unresolved. With 3 bases removed from V and 0 bases from J, the gap between germline ends came to 8 bases. This CDR3 comprises 13 residues. CDR1 is SQVTM and CDR2 is ANQGSEA in the germline V gene. The CDR3: CSVDKEMNTEAFF. The CDR3 coding sequence is TGCAGCGTTGACAAAGAGATGAACACTGAAGCTTTCTTT.

CDR3 protein: CASTLRRDQTYEQYF. CDR3 bases: TGTGCCAGCACCCTACGGAGGGACCAAACATACGAGCAGTACTTC. This chain connects TRBV6-1 to TRBJ2-7; D may be TRBD2 (6 bases). CDR3 size: 15 residues. Trimming removed 7 bases from V and 4 bases from J, with 20 bases in between. The V gene's germline CDR1 is MNHNS and CDR2 SASEGT.

This clonotype has at least ten counts. This chain uses TRBV7-6 with TRBJ1-4; 9 bases map to TRBD1. V dropped 8 bases and J dropped 5; count of bases not matched to a gene: 9. This CDR3 comprises 15 residues. Germline V gene lookup returns CDR1 SGHVS and CDR2 FNYEAQ. The CDR3 sequence is CASGKPGTGNEKLFF. For the CDR3, the DNA is TGTGCCAGCGGAAAACCCGGGACAGGGAATGAAAAACTGTTTTTT.

This clonotype was observed many times. The genes are TRBV5-5 and TRBJ1-1; perhaps TRBD1 as D (5 bases). V lost 5 bases and J 10 bases, leaving 15 bases between the germline ends. Germline values: CDR1 SGHKS, CDR2 YYEKEE (reference sequence). This CDR3 spans 12 amino acids. CDR3 DNA sequence: TGTGCCAGCAGTCGCGGGGGGGTGGCAGCTTTCTTT. Its translation is CASSRGGVAAFF.

CDR3 sequence reads: CSARGELATEQFF. CDR3 DNA sequence: TGCAGTGCTAGAGGGGAACTAGCAACTGAGCAGTTCTTC. This sequence joins TRBV20-1 and TRBJ2-1, with D tentatively TRBD2 (6 bases). Trimming took 1 base from V and 9 from J, leaving 13 bases between them. This CDR3 has 13 residues. Germline assignment: CDR1 DFQATT and CDR2 SNEGSKA (reference sequence).

The rearrangement links TRBV12-3 or TRBV12-4 to TRBJ1-2; D gene ambiguous. Deletions cut 6 bases from V and 7 bases from J, with 9 bases between. The CDR3 consists of 11 residues. CDR3 sequence (DNA): TGTGCCAGCAGCAAGGACCGTGGCTACACCTTC. It encodes CASSKDRGYTF.

This clonotype has ten or more counts. The V and J genes are TRBV27 and TRBJ2-7, with TRBD1 matching 7 bases. The CDR3 runs 12 residues. Germline V gene sequence: CDR1 MNHEY, CDR2 SMNVEV (reference sequence). The CDR3 DNA sequence: TGTGCAGTGGGTACAGGGGAGTACGAGCAGTACTTC. As protein: CAVGTGEYEQYF.

For this clonotype: A much larger clone differs by one base, so this may be a read error. The chain joins TRBV4-1 to TRBJ2-5; D is perhaps TRBD1 (5 bases). The germline V gene has CDR1 MGHRA and CDR2 YSYEKL. The CDR3 consists of 15 residues. CDR3 residues: CTSSQGRQYQETQYF. The CDR3 DNA sequence: TGCACCAGCAGCCAAGGCCGACAGTACCAAGAGACCCAGTACTTC.

The CDR3 sequence is CSVLTGANYGYTF. CDR3 DNA sequence: TGCAGCGTACTGACAGGGGCTAACTATGGCTACACCTTC. This chain connects TRBV29-1 to TRBJ1-2, with 8 positions matching TRBD1. The J segment lost 0 bases and the V segment lost 6 bases, leaving 3 bases of the junction unmatched. This CDR3 has 13 residues. Looked up from germline, CDR1 is SQVTM and CDR2 is ANQGSEA.

The rearrangement links TRBV20-1 to TRBJ1-6; 9 bases are shared with TRBD1. The CDR3 consists of 15 residues. From germline, CDR1 is DFQATT and CDR2 SNEGSKA (reference sequence). With 3 bases clipped from V and 6 bases from J, the junction kept 6 bases outside the gene matches. CDR3 sequence: CSARTQGAVNSPLHF. In DNA form, the CDR3 reads TGCAGTGCTAGGACACAGGGGGCAGTTAATTCACCCCTCCACTTT.

This clonotype was seen many times. The V gene is TRBV7-8, the J gene TRBJ2-3, with D possibly being TRBD1 or TRBD2 (5 bases each). Trimming stripped 5 bases from V and 6 bases from J, with 21 bases between. There are 16 residues in the CDR3. Looked up from germline, CDR1 is SGHVS and CDR2 is FQNEAQ. As DNA, the CDR3 is TGTGCCAGCAGCCCTAGGGTGGGCCAGGGAGTCGATACGCAGTATTTT. Its protein product is CASSPRVGQGVDTQYF.

This clonotype has at least ten counts. The rearrangement links TRBV6-1 to TRBJ1-6; maybe TRBD1 (6 bases). The CDR3 totals 16 residues. With 6 bases removed from V and 4 bases from J, the gap between germline ends came to 16 bases. The germline V gene encodes CDR1 MNHNS and CDR2 SASEGT. The CDR3 is CASSQTGGRYNSPLHF. Here the CDR3 DNA reads TGTGCCAGCAGCCAGACAGGCGGGCGTTATAATTCACCCCTCCACTTT.

In this sample, this clonotype turned up many times. This sequence joins TRBV5-5 and TRBJ1-2, with TRBD1 as a possible D gene (6 bases). Germline-derived CDR1 and CDR2 are SGHKS and YYEKEE (reference sequence). This CDR3 comprises 14 residues. V was clipped by 6 bases and J by 8 bases, with 20 bases between them. CDR3 region: CASTPRGALRGYTF. The CDR3 region has the DNA TGTGCCAGCACCCCCCGGGGGGCCCTGAGGGGCTACACCTTC. Full variable domain (missing parts from reference TRBV5-5 and TRBJ1-2): DAGVTQSPTHLIKTRGQQVTLRCSPISGHKSVSWYQQVLGQGPQFIFQYYEKEERGRGNFPDRFSARQFPNYSSELNVNALLLGDSALYLCASTPRGALRGYTFGSGTRLTVV.

The J gene is TRBJ2-7, the V gene TRBV20-1; D is ambiguous. Trimming stripped 1 base from V and 6 bases from J, with 13 bases between. Per germline, CDR1 DFQATT and CDR2 SNEGSKA (reference sequence). The CDR3 is 13 amino acids. CDR3 sequence: CSARAGPLGEQYF. The CDR3 coding sequence is TGCAGTGCTAGAGCTGGCCCCCTGGGCGAGCAGTACTTC.

This clonotype was observed many times. The DNA for the CDR3 is TGCGCCAGCAGCCAAGTTTTAGCCGGGGAGCTGTTTTTT. Its protein is CASSQVLAGELFF. V and J are TRBV4-3 and TRBJ2-2, with no clear D. The CDR3 is 13 amino acids. V lost 1 base and J lost 6, with 6 bases in between. The germline V gene encodes CDR1 LGHNA and CDR2 YSLEER.

This clonotype was counted ten times or more. This CDR3 is CASSSTGTPNTGELFF. The CDR3 region has the DNA TGTGCCAGCAGCTCCACCGGGACTCCGAACACCGGGGAGCTGTTTTTT. The rearrangement uses TRBV7-3 and TRBJ2-2; D is perhaps TRBD2 (6 bases). CDR3 length: 16 amino acids. V was trimmed by 4 bases and J by 0 bases, leaving 12 bases between them. The germline gives CDR1 SGHTA, CDR2 FQGTGA.

This clonotype was counted ten times or more. The J gene is TRBJ1-5, the V gene TRBV7-8; 8 nucleotides agree with TRBD1. The CDR3 is made up of 16 amino acids. J gave up 0 bases and V 3 bases, and 4 bases lay outside the gene matches. Germline V gene lookup returns CDR1 SGHVS and CDR2 FQNEAQ. CDR3 in DNA: TGTGCCAGCAGCTTCGCGACAGGGGCTAGCAATCAGCCCCAGCATTTT. It specifies CASSFATGASNQPQHF.